The rows below give T cell receptor beta chains drawn from one sample of a study of T cells in Graves' hyperthyroidism and ophthalmopathy. A single record per CDR3 protein comes from TCRdb applying MiXCR to the multiplex PCR reads. The sample lists approximately 690,000 distinct CDR3 sequences, less than 25% occurring once. Sequences were obtained from blood. All receptors come from a man aged 25-45 years with Graves' ophthalmopathy. CDR3s include the opening cysteine and the closing phenylalanine or tryptophan. Each record gives: J gene, D gene, clone size, V gene, CDR3 protein, CDR3 DNA. A D gene is named only where the DNA matches it firmly. Clone size is not always given. Where it is, it says once, few, many or a class for expanded clones.

J gene: TRBJ2-3; D gene: -; clone size: -; V gene: TRBV20-1; CDR3 protein: CSARSPGEGTDTQYF; CDR3 DNA: TGCAGTGCTAGATCGCCGGGCGAGGGCACAGATACGCAGTATTTT
J gene: TRBJ1-6; D gene: TRBD1; clone size: many; V gene: TRBV11-1; CDR3 protein: CASSSRQGRNSPLHF; CDR3 DNA: TGTGCCAGCAGCAGCCGACAGGGGAGGAATTCACCCCTCCACTTT
J gene: TRBJ1-2; D gene: -; clone size: many; V gene: TRBV30; CDR3 protein: CASDGPRYGYTF; CDR3 DNA: TGTGCTAGCGACGGTCCACGGTATGGCTACACCTTC
J gene: TRBJ2-7; D gene: TRBD2; clone size: -; V gene: TRBV10-3; CDR3 protein: CAISTGLVDEQYF; CDR3 DNA: TGTGCCATCAGCACGGGACTAGTTGACGAGCAGTACTTC
J gene: TRBJ2-7; D gene: TRBD2; clone size: -; V gene: TRBV20-1; CDR3 protein: CSARDLAGDSYEQYF; CDR3 DNA: TGCAGTGCCCGAGATCTAGCGGGAGACTCCTACGAGCAGTACTTC
J gene: TRBJ1-2; D gene: TRBD1; clone size: many; V gene: TRBV28; CDR3 protein: CASRPHTGGIVYRGYGYTF; CDR3 DNA: TGTGCCAGCAGACCTCACACAGGGGGCATTGTTTACAGGGGCTATGGCTACACCTTC
J gene: TRBJ1-1; D gene: TRBD1; clone size: few; V gene: TRBV19; CDR3 protein: CASSLRDRMNTEAFF; CDR3 DNA: TGTGCCAGTAGTTTGAGGGACAGAATGAACACTGAAGCTTTCTTT
J gene: TRBJ2-7; D gene: TRBD2; clone size: few; V gene: TRBV6-1; CDR3 protein: CASSTGTSGNSYEQYF; CDR3 DNA: TGTGCCAGCAGTACAGGGACTAGCGGCAACTCCTACGAGCAGTACTTC
J gene: TRBJ2-1; D gene: TRBD2; clone size: few; V gene: TRBV6-2/TRBV6-3; CDR3 protein: CATRRREGFYNEQFF; CDR3 DNA: TGTGCCACCCGGCGGCGGGAGGGTTTTTACAATGAGCAGTTCTTC
J gene: TRBJ1-1; D gene: -; clone size: many; V gene: TRBV19; CDR3 protein: CASRSGPEAFF; CDR3 DNA: TGTGCCAGTAGGAGTGGGCCTGAAGCTTTCTTT
J gene: TRBJ2-3; D gene: -; clone size: few; V gene: TRBV6-6; CDR3 protein: CASSYGTDTDTQYF; CDR3 DNA: TGTGCCAGCAGTTACGGGACCGACACAGATACGCAGTATTTT
J gene: TRBJ2-2; D gene: TRBD2; clone size: -; V gene: TRBV3-1; CDR3 protein: CASSQLTTLRLAKNTGELFF; CDR3 DNA: TGTGCCAGCAGCCAATTAACGACCCTAAGACTAGCGAAGAACACCGGGGAGCTGTTTTTT
J gene: TRBJ2-5; D gene: TRBD1; clone size: few; V gene: TRBV20-1; CDR3 protein: CSARDRDRGYQETQYF; CDR3 DNA: TGCAGTGCTAGAGATCGGGACAGGGGGTACCAAGAGACCCAGTACTTC
J gene: TRBJ2-1; D gene: TRBD2; clone size: few; V gene: TRBV20-1; CDR3 protein: CSARAWASGLWNEQFF; CDR3 DNA: TGCAGTGCTAGAGCGTGGGCTAGCGGTTTGTGGAATGAGCAGTTCTTC
J gene: TRBJ1-5; D gene: -; clone size: -; V gene: TRBV4-2; CDR3 protein: CASSQTRDNRSNQPQHF; CDR3 DNA: TGTGCCAGCAGCCAAACGAGGGACAACCGAAGCAATCAGCCCCAGCATTTT
J gene: TRBJ2-5; D gene: -; clone size: -; V gene: TRBV5-8; CDR3 protein: CASSWSGIQETQYF; CDR3 DNA: TGTGCCAGCAGCTGGAGTGGGATCCAAGAGACCCAGTACTTC